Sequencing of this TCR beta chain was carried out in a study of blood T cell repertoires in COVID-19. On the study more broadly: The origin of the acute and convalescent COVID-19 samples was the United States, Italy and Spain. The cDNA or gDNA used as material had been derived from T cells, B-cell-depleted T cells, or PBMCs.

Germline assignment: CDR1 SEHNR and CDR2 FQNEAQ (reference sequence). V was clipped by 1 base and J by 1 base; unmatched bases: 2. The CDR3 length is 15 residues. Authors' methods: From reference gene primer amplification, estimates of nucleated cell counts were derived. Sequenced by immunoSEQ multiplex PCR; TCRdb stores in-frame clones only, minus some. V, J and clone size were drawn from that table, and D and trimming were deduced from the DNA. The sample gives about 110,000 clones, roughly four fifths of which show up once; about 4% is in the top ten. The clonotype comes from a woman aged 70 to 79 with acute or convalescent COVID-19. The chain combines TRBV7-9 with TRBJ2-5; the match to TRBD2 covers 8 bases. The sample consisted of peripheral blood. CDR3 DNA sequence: TGTGCCAGCAGCTTAGGTGCGGGGGGCCAAGAGACCCAGTACTTC. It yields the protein CASSLGAGGQETQYF.